Listed below are T cell receptor beta chains from one sample, sequenced in a study of blood T cell repertoires in COVID-19. Data came from immunoSEQ multiplex PCR; TCRdb stores just in-frame clones and leaves some out. The sample records 150,000 to 250,000 clones, 70% to 85% being singletons. The sample comprised peripheral blood. These receptors came from a human donor with acute or convalescent COVID-19. The donor label of this sample is uncertain. The CDR3 runs from the conserved cysteine through the conserved F or W. D genes are given only for firm matches. Some rows have no size entry. The others give once, few or many, or a class for an expanded clone.

v_gene,len,d_gene,j_gene,abundance,CDR3nt,CDR3aa
TRBV5-1,15,.,TRBJ2-7,.,TGCGCCAGCAGCTTGAATAGCGCGAGCTCCTACGAGCAGTACTTC,CASSLNSASSYEQYF
TRBV6-5,15,.,TRBJ1-5,.,TGTGCCAGCAGTCCTAAACAGGGTTTGCATCAGCCCCAGCATTTT,CASSPKQGLHQPQHF
TRBV28,14,.,TRBJ1-2,once,TGTGCCAGCACCCACCAACCAGGGGCGCGAGGCTACACCTTC,CASTHQPGARGYTF
TRBV20-1,14,.,TRBJ2-4,.,TGCAGTGCTAGTGCGCGCGAGGCCAAAAACATTCAGTACTTC,CSASAREAKNIQYF
TRBV7-2,15,TRBD1,TRBJ2-7,.,TGTGCCAGCAGCACCGGGACAGGGAACTACTACGAGCAGTACTTC,CASSTGTGNYYEQYF
TRBV4-3,17,TRBD2,TRBJ2-3,.,TGCGCCAGCCCCGGGACTAGCGGGAGGGGTGACCCAGATACGCAGTATTTT,CASPGTSGRGDPDTQYF
TRBV10-3,14,TRBD1,TRBJ1-2,.,TGTGCCATCACCGACAGGGGTATAAACTATGGCTACACCTTC,CAITDRGINYGYTF
TRBV28,16,TRBD2,TRBJ2-7,.,TGTGCCAGCAGCCGGGGAGCGGGAATTCACGGCACCGAGCAGTACTTC,CASSRGAGIHGTEQYF
TRBV6-5,14,TRBD2,TRBJ2-1,.,TGTGCCAGCAGACTCGGTAGCGGGACGGATGAGCAGTTCTTC,CASRLGSGTDEQFF
TRBV27,15,.,TRBJ2-7,.,TGTGCCAGCAGTTTATCCGACAGGTTCTCCTACGAGCAGTACTTC,CASSLSDRFSYEQYF
TRBV18,14,.,TRBJ1-1,.,TGTGCCAGCTCACCTACAGGGTTCAACACTGAAGCTTTCTTT,CASSPTGFNTEAFF
TRBV7-7,13,.,TRBJ2-5,few,TGTGCCAGCAGCGGGCGGGTCGGGGAGACCCAGTACTTC,CASSGRVGETQYF
TRBV11-2,15,.,TRBJ1-1,few,TGTGCCAGCAGCTTCACCGGGACACCGAACACTGAAGCTTTCTTT,CASSFTGTPNTEAFF
TRBV30,15,TRBD1,TRBJ2-3,.,TGTGCCTGGAGTGTCCGACAGGGAGTGACAGATACGCAGTATTTT,CAWSVRQGVTDTQYF
TRBV29-1,11,.,TRBJ2-5,.,TGCAGCGCAGGTCCCGGGGAGACCCAGTACTTC,CSAGPGETQYF
TRBV5-6,14,TRBD1,TRBJ1-3,.,TGTGCCAGCAGCCTGGGACAGTTGGGAAACACCATATATTTT,CASSLGQLGNTIYF
TRBV6-5,13,.,TRBJ2-2,.,TGTGCCAGCAGTTTCCTCGTTCCCGGGGAGCTGTTTTTT,CASSFLVPGELFF
TRBV7-2,13,.,TRBJ1-2,.,TGTGCCAGCAGCCCAATTACGGGGTATGGCTACACCTTC,CASSPITGYGYTF
TRBV6-5,13,.,TRBJ1-2,.,TGTGCCAGCAGCATAGCCTCTGGTTATGGCTACACCTTC,CASSIASGYGYTF
TRBV10-3,16,TRBD1,TRBJ1-5,.,TGTGCCATCAGTGAGTCCACTGACAGGGTCAATCAGCCCCAGCATTTT,CAISESTDRVNQPQHF
TRBV19,16,.,TRBJ1-3,.,TGTGCCAGTAGTACAAGCTGGCAACAGGGCCAGAACACCATATATTTT,CASSTSWQQGQNTIYF
TRBV5-6,14,.,TRBJ2-5,.,TGTGCCAGCAGCGGATACAGGGCCCAAGAGACCCAGTACTTC,CASSGYRAQETQYF
TRBV7-9,14,TRBD2,TRBJ2-1,.,TGTGCCAGCAGCTTCGGGGGGTTAGTTAATGAGCAGTTCTTC,CASSFGGLVNEQFF
TRBV5-1,16,TRBD2,TRBJ2-2,.,TGCGCCAGCAGCACCGGGACTAGCGGGAGGCTCGGGGAGCTGTTTTTT,CASSTGTSGRLGELFF
TRBV19,15,TRBD1,TRBJ2-1,.,TGTGCCAGTAGCCACAGGGGGCGCGGCGGTATTGAGCAGTTCTTC,CASSHRGRGGIEQFF
TRBV6-1,14,TRBD1,TRBJ1-2,.,TGTGCCAGCAGTGAAGGACAGGGGGCGTATGGCTACACCTTC,CASSEGQGAYGYTF
TRBV6-5,14,TRBD1,TRBJ2-3,.,TGTGCCAGCAGTCTGGACAGGGCCACAGATACGCAGTATTTT,CASSLDRATDTQYF
TRBV28,15,TRBD1,TRBJ1-5,.,TGTGCCAGCAACTCTGCCGGGACAGGGGGTCGGCCCCAGCATTTT,CASNSAGTGGRPQHF
TRBV5-1,16,TRBD2,TRBJ2-1,.,TGCGCCAGCAGCTTGGGGGGAGCGGGAGGGCTGAATGAGCAGTTCTTC,CASSLGGAGGLNEQFF
TRBV5-6,16,TRBD2,TRBJ2-7,.,TGTGCCAGCAGCAGGAGGGCTAGCGGGAGTCAGGGCGAGCAGTACTTC,CASSRRASGSQGEQYF
TRBV5-6,15,.,TRBJ2-3,few,TGTGCCAGCAGCCTGGCTCGACAGACCACAGATACGCAGTATTTT,CASSLARQTTDTQYF
TRBV10-1,16,.,TRBJ2-2,.,TGCGCCAGCAGTGAGAATCCAGGGGCGAACACCGGGGAGCTGTTTTTT,CASSENPGANTGELFF
TRBV4-3,16,.,TRBJ1-4,few,TGCGCCAGCAGCCAGGCTTTGGGGAGCCATAATGAAAAACTGTTTTTT,CASSQALGSHNEKLFF
TRBV28,11,.,TRBJ1-2,.,TGTGCCAGCAGTCCAAACTATGGCTACACCTTC,CASSPNYGYTF
TRBV3-1/TRBV3-2,16,TRBD2,TRBJ2-1,.,TGTGCCAGCAGCCAAGATTTACTAGCGGCATACAATGAGCAGTTCTTC,CASSQDLLAAYNEQFF
TRBV6-1,17,.,TRBJ2-1,.,TGTGCCAGCAGTGAAGCGCGTAGCCCCATGGGTCACAATGAGCAGTTCTTC,CASSEARSPMGHNEQFF
TRBV9,14,.,TRBJ2-7,many,TGTGCCAGCAGCGTAGGACTGGTCTCCTACGAGCAGTACTTC,CASSVGLVSYEQYF
TRBV24-1,16,.,TRBJ2-5,.,TGTGCCACCAGTGAGTCCGGGGTATCGCGGCAAGAGACCCAGTACTTC,CATSESGVSRQETQYF
TRBV3-1/TRBV3-2,15,TRBD2,TRBJ2-5,.,TGTGCCAGCAGCCTCAGCGGGAGAGCAGAGGAGACCCAGTACTTC,CASSLSGRAEETQYF
TRBV28,11,.,TRBJ1-1,.,TGTGCCACCTTCCTAGGCACTGAAGCTTTCTTT,CATFLGTEAFF
TRBV6-5,15,.,TRBJ2-7,.,TGTGCCAGCAGGGGGAGGAGGGAAAGCACCTACGAGCAGTACTTC,CASRGRRESTYEQYF
TRBV6-6,12,.,TRBJ2-7,.,TGTGCCAGCAGCGCCAGTTCCTACGAGCAGTACTTC,CASSASSYEQYF
TRBV27,14,.,TRBJ2-3,.,TGTGCCAGCAGTTTTTTACAGGGAATTGATACGCAGTATTTT,CASSFLQGIDTQYF
TRBV7-9,14,.,TRBJ1-6,.,TGTGCCAGCAGCACCAACAGGGAGCGTTCACCCCTCCACTTT,CASSTNRERSPLHF
TRBV6-2/TRBV6-3,17,.,TRBJ2-6,few,TGTGCCAGCAGTTCCATCGACTGGAGCTCTGGGGCCAACGTCCTGACTTTC,CASSSIDWSSGANVLTF
TRBV30,12,.,TRBJ2-2,.,TGTGCCTGGAGTTCAGGGTCCGGGGAGCTGTTTTTT,CAWSSGSGELFF
TRBV3-1/TRBV3-2,14,.,TRBJ2-3,.,TGTGCCAGCAGCCTCATCGGGGGAACAGATACGCAGTATTTT,CASSLIGGTDTQYF
TRBV29-1,10,.,TRBJ2-1,.,TGCAGCGGCGATTTAAATGAGCAGTTCTTC,CSGDLNEQFF
TRBV19,17,TRBD2,TRBJ2-1,.,TGTGCCAGTACCCGACTAGCGGGAGTCCCCGGTTTGAATGAGCAGTTCTTC,CASTRLAGVPGLNEQFF
TRBV28,19,TRBD2,TRBJ2-2,.,TGTGCCAGCAGTTTGTCAGTGGGACTAGCGGGAGGTTGGGCCGGGGAGCTGTTTTTT,CASSLSVGLAGGWAGELFF
TRBV5-4,16,.,TRBJ2-2,.,TGTGCCAGCAGCTTGAGCGGGACAGGATTGGCCGGGGAGCTGTTTTTT,CASSLSGTGLAGELFF
TRBV5-4,11,.,TRBJ2-1,.,TGTGCCAGCAGCCAAAGCCTAGAGCAGTTCTTC,CASSQSLEQFF
TRBV9,16,TRBD1,TRBJ1-3,.,TGTGCCAGCAGCGCAAGGGGACAGATCTCTGGAAACACCATATATTTT,CASSARGQISGNTIYF
TRBV7-9,12,.,TRBJ2-1,.,TGTGCCAGCACCATATGGAGGGATGAGCAGTTCTTC,CASTIWRDEQFF
TRBV11-2,14,TRBD2,TRBJ2-5,.,TGTGCCAGCAGACTAGCGGGAAACCAAGAGACCCAGTACTTC,CASRLAGNQETQYF